The 2 T cell receptor beta chains in this list originate from one sample, sequenced in a study of regulatory T cells in long-lasting Graves disease. Indicated time point: newly diagnosed GD, antithyroid drugs for less than 3 months. Following extraction of RNA from PBMCs, that RNA was used to make the TCR library. Construction of the TCR beta libraries employed iRepertoire HTBI primers in conjunction with Arm-PCR of CDR3 regions. One entry per CDR3 protein, called by TCRdb with MiXCR from the multiplex PCR reads. In the table there are 620,000 or so distinct CDR3 sequences, 16% of which are singletons. These same records also appear under a second study, on T cells in Graves' hyperthyroidism and ophthalmopathy.

Sequenced here: peripheral blood mononuclear cells (PBMCs), sampled at new diagnosis, from a patient treated with antithyroid drugs. These receptors came from a woman in her 30s with Graves disease.

The chain carries TRBV18 and TRBJ2-3; TRBD1 agrees at 10 bases. CDR3 length equals 14 residues. Germline CDR1 and CDR2: KGHSH and LQKENI. V was pared by 3 bases and J by 5 bases, with 2 bases of the junction left unmatched. The CDR3 spells CASSPGQGKDTQYF. Written as DNA, the CDR3 is TGTGCCAGCTCACCGGGACAGGGGAAAGATACGCAGTATTTT.

This clonotype came up many times. The chain uses TRBV2 and TRBJ1-1, with D tentatively TRBD1 (5 bases). From germline, CDR1 is SNHLY and CDR2 FYNNEI. Trimming shortened V by 4 bases and J by 4 bases, and 16 bases separated the two germline ends. The CDR3 is made up of 15 amino acids. The DNA of the CDR3 is TGTGCCAGCAGTGCGGAAGGTGGGGGGTCCACTGAAGCTTTCTTT. Translated: CASSAEGGGSTEAFF.